The count of the clone carrying this T cell receptor (beta chain) is one. Produced via immunoSEQ multiplex PCR; TCRdb's table is partial and in-frame only. The sample contains some 70,000 clones, 75% to 95% of which appear only once. This record belongs to a study of T cell changes during pregnancy in multiple sclerosis. CDR3 length: 12 amino acids. V lost 3 bases, J lost 5 bases, and 5 bases lay in between. The germline V gene has CDR1 MNHEY and CDR2 SMNVEV (reference sequence). The material sequenced was CD8+ T cells from peripheral blood mononuclear cells, taken before pregnancy. The chain is built from TRBV27 and TRBJ2-1; no clear D. The TCR was taken from a female donor with multiple sclerosis, enrolled in a pregnancy study. CDR3 coding DNA: TGTGCCAGCAGTTTCCCCAACAATGAGCAGTTCTTC. Its translation: CASSFPNNEQFF.